This is a list of T cell receptor beta chains from one sample in a study of CD8 T cells in ankylosing spondylitis. TCRdb redid the calling of the 5' RACE reads with MiXCR, one entry per CDR3 protein. The table has 470,000 or so distinct CDR3 sequences, roughly 25% seen once. Sequencing used blood, either unsorted or a sorted T cell fraction (not recorded which). Receptor source: a male donor with ankylosing spondylitis. CDR3s include the opening cysteine and the closing phenylalanine or tryptophan. Each record gives: J gene, D gene, V gene, clone size, CDR3 DNA, CDR3 protein. The D gene is left open where the match is weak. Expanded clones get a size class; other rows say once, few or many, or leave the size out.

>TRBJ1-1|.|TRBV11-3|.
TGTGCCAGCAGCTTAGGCATTAACGCTGAAGCTTTCTTT
CASSLGINAEAFF
>TRBJ2-3|TRBD1|TRBV7-9|few
TGTGCCAGCAGCGGACGGGACAGGACGTACACAGATACGCAGTATTTT
CASSGRDRTYTDTQYF
>TRBJ2-2|.|TRBV6-1|.
TGTGCCAGCATCGGGATCGACACCGGGGAGCTGTTTTTT
CASIGIDTGELFF
>TRBJ1-1|.|TRBV7-2|few
TGTGCCAGCAGAGATAGGTCATGGGGGAGAAGAGCTTTCTTT
CASRDRSWGRRAFF
>TRBJ2-2|.|TRBV5-1|.
TGCGCCAGCAGCTTGGAGGGAGGAACGAACACCGGGGAGCTGTTTTTT
CASSLEGGTNTGELFF
>TRBJ2-7|.|TRBV18|few
TGTGCCAGCTCACCCGCGGGCAGGGGCCACGAGCAGTACTTC
CASSPAGRGHEQYF
>TRBJ2-7|.|TRBV21-1|few
TGTGCCAGCAGCCTAGCTAGCGGGAGGAGTCCCGCCGAGCAGTACTTC
CASSLASGRSPAEQYF
>TRBJ2-5|.|TRBV5-1|.
TGCGCCAGCAGCTTGGATCAGCCCAGGGAGACCCAGTACTTC
CASSLDQPRETQYF
>TRBJ1-4|.|TRBV2|.
TGTGCCAGCGTCAGGGCGGCTAATGAAAAACTGTTTTTT
CASVRAANEKLFF
>TRBJ2-3|TRBD2|TRBV7-8|few
TGTGCCAGCAGCTTATGGCGGGGGGATACGCAGTATTTT
CASSLWRGDTQYF
>TRBJ1-1|.|TRBV15|once
TGTGCCACCGAAATGAACACTGAAGCTTTCTTT
CATEMNTEAFF